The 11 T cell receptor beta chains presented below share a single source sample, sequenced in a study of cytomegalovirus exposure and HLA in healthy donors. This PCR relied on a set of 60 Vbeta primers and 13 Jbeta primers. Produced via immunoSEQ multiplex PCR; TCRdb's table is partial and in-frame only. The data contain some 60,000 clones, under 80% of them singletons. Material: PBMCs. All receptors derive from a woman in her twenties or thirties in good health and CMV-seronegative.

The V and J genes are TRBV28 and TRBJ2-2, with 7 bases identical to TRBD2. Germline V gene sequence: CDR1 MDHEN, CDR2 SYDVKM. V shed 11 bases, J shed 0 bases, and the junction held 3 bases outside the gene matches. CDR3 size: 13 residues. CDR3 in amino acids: CAVGGANTGELFF. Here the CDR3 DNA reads TGTGCCGTGGGAGGGGCGAACACCGGGGAGCTGTTTTTT.

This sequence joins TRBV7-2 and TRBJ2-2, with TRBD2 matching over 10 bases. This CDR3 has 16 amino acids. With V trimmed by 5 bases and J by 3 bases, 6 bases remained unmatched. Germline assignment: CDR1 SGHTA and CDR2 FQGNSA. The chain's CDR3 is CASSDLAGVYTGELFF. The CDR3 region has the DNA TGTGCCAGCAGCGACCTAGCGGGAGTTTACACCGGGGAGCTGTTTTTT.

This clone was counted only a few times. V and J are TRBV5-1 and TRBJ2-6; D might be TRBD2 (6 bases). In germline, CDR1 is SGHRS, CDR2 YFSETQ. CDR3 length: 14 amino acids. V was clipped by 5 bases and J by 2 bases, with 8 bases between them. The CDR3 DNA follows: TGCGCCAGCAGACGGGGGACTGGGGCCAACGTCCTGACTTTC. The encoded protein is CASRRGTGANVLTF.

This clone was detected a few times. The chain's CDR3 is CASSPDSTDTQYF. CDR3 sequence (DNA): TGTGCCAGCAGCCCGGACAGTACAGATACGCAGTATTTT. J is TRBJ2-3 and V is TRBV13; D may be TRBD1 (6 bases). V lost 5 bases to trimming and J lost 3 bases, with 9 bases between them. The CDR3 totals 13 residues. The V gene's germline CDR1 is PRHDT and CDR2 FYEKMQ (reference sequence).

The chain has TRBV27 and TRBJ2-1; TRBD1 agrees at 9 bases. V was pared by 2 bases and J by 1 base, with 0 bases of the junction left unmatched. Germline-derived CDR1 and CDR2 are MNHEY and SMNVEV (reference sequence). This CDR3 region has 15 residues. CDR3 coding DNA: TGTGCCAGCAGTTTAGGGACAGGGTCCTACAATGAGCAGTTCTTC. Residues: CASSLGTGSYNEQFF.

The DNA of the CDR3 is TGTGCCAGTAGTATAGGATTCGGGAACAGGGTAGCTTCTATAGTACGGACTGAAGCTTTCTTT. Encoded protein: CASSIGFGNRVASIVRTEAFF. The rearrangement joins TRBV19 to TRBJ1-1; a weak D match, TRBD1 (6 bases). Germline V gives CDR1 LNHDA, CDR2 SQIVND (reference sequence). The CDR3 has 21 residues. V lost 1 base and J 5 bases, leaving 32 bases between the germline ends.

The CDR3: CASSVGQGACYEQYV. DNA for the CDR3: TGTGCCAGCAGCGTAGGGCAGGGGGCTTGTTACGAGCAGTACGTC. The V gene is TRBV9, the J gene TRBJ2-7; 8 positions match TRBD1. The CDR3 is made up of 15 amino acids. V gave up 0 bases and J gave up 4 bases; unmatched junction bases: 6. Germline CDR1 and CDR2: SGDLS and YYNGEE.

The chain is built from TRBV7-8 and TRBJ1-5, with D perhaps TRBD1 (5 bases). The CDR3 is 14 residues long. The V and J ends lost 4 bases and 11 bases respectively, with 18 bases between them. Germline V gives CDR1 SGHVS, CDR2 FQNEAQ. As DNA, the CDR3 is TGTGCCAGCAGCTCGACTAGTACGGGGGGAGCCCAGCATTTT. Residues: CASSSTSTGGAQHF.

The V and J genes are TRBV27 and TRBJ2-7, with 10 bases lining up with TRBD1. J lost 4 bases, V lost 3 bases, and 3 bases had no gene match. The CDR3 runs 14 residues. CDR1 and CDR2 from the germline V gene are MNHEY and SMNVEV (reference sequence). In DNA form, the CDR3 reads TGTGCCAGCAGTTTCGGACAGGGGGTTTACGAGCAGTACTTC. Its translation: CASSFGQGVYEQYF.

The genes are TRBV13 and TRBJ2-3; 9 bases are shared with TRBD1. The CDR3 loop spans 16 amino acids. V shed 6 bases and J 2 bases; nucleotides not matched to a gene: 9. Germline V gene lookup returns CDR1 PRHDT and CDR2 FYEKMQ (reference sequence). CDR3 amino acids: CASSFSGTGNTDTQYF. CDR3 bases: TGTGCCAGCAGTTTTTCCGGGACAGGGAACACAGATACGCAGTATTTT.

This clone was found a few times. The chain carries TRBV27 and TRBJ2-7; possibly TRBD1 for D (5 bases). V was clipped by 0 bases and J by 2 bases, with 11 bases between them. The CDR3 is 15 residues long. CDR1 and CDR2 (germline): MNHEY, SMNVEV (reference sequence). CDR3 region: CASSLSMTTAYEQYF. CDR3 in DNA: TGTGCCAGCAGTTTATCCATGACGACAGCCTACGAGCAGTACTTC.